Listed here is a single T cell receptor beta chain. Sequenced by immunoSEQ multiplex PCR; TCRdb stores in-frame clones only, minus some. The sample includes over 150,000 clones, about 85% of them seen just once. Followed longitudinally, the Seattle patients had been enrolled during active infection. Per germline, CDR1 SNHLY and CDR2 FYNNEI. This CDR3 comprises 14 residues. V shed 9 bases and J shed 0 bases, with 13 bases lying between them. This specimen comes from a study of blood T cell repertoires in COVID-19. The J gene is TRBJ2-3, the V gene TRBV2; D is unresolved. The TCR was taken from a man older than 75 with COVID-19, enrolled during active disease. Sequencing was done on a sample of peripheral blood. The CDR3 DNA is TGTGCCAGTCAGGTTTCCCCTAGCACAGATACGCAGTATTTT. The encoded protein is CASQVSPSTDTQYF.